A single sample is the source of the 15 T cell receptor beta chains below, sequenced in a study of vaccination effects on CD4 cells after COVID-19. No cognate antigen is known for these TCRs. Sequencing in the ViraFEST assay came after antigen-specific CD4+ T cells had been expanded with viral peptide pools, which were used to stimulate PBMC. Culture lasted about ten days before CD4+ T cell isolation. Each vaccine recipient was nucleocapsid antibody negative and had no prior SARS-CoV-2 infection. TCRdb's copy holds only in-frame clones and misses some; the assay was immunoSEQ multiplex PCR. The table has 70,000 to 75,000 clones, roughly 72% seen once. The sample here was CD4+ T cells from PBMCs cultured with HCoV-OC43 spike peptides, taken before COVID-19 vaccination. Subset described: HCoV-OC43 spike overlapping peptide pool stimulation. These receptors originate from a human donor who received a COVID-19 vaccine.

The chain recombines TRBV29-1 with TRBJ2-3; no firm D call. Deletions cut 3 bases from V and 0 bases from J, with 7 bases between. Germline-derived CDR1 and CDR2 are SQVTM and ANQGSEA. This CDR3 comprises 13 residues. The DNA of the CDR3 is TGCAGCGTTGAGGGATCTAGCACAGATACGCAGTATTTT. It codes for CSVEGSSTDTQYF.

The V call is TRBV7-2, the J call TRBJ1-6, with no clear D. The germline V gene encodes CDR1 SGHTA and CDR2 FQGNSA. The V end lost 2 bases, the J end lost 7 bases, and 15 bases lay between the germline ends. The CDR3 contains 16 residues. DNA for the CDR3: TGTGCCAGCAGCTTATTTTCGGGATTCGGGAATTCACCCCTCCACTTT. It is translated as CASSLFSGFGNSPLHF.

This clone appeared once. CDR3 DNA: TGTGCCAGCTTCTGGGCCCCGGGGGACGGGGAGCTGTTTTTT. Amino acid sequence: CASFWAPGDGELFF. The V and J genes are TRBV18 and TRBJ2-2; weak D call: TRBD2 (6 bases). The CDR3 covers 14 residues. The V and J ends lost 7 bases and 7 bases respectively, with 16 bases between them. Germline loops: CDR1 KGHSH, CDR2 LQKENI. Filled out from reference TRBV18 and TRBJ2-2, the complete variable domain reads NAGVMQNPRHLVRRRGQEARLRCSPMKGHSHVYWYRQLPEEGLKFMVYLQKENIIDESGMPKERFSAEFPKEGPSILRIQQVVRGDSAAYFCASFWAPGDGELFFGEGSRLTVL.

This chain connects TRBV2 to TRBJ2-7, with 10 bases fitting TRBD2. Trimming took 1 base from V and 4 from J; bases not matched to a gene: 4. CDR1 is SNHLY and CDR2 is FYNNEI in the germline V gene. The CDR3 is 15 residues long. The CDR3 bases are TGTGCCAGCAGTGAAGAGCGGGGGGGCGGGTACGAGCAGTACGTC. This encodes CASSEERGGGYEQYV.

The chain carries TRBV9 and TRBJ1-3, with D unclear. Germline CDR1 SGDLS, CDR2 YYNGEE. The ends were cut back, 3 bases at V and 1 base at J, with 11 bases in the middle. The CDR3 loop spans 15 amino acids. CDR3 bases: TGTGCCAGCAGCGAGGCCGGTGGGTCTGGAAACACCATATATTTT. This translates into CASSEAGGSGNTIYF.

The rearrangement uses TRBV3-1 (or the pseudogene TRBV3-2) and TRBJ2-1; 8 nucleotides align to TRBD1. The CDR3 extends over 14 amino acids. Germline CDR1 is LGHDT and CDR2 is YNNKEL (reference sequence). Losses at the gene ends were 4 bases for V and 2 bases for J; bases not matched to a gene: 1. The CDR3 region has the DNA TGTGCCAGCAGCCGACAGGGGCCCTACAATGAGCAGTTCTTC. Translation: CASSRQGPYNEQFF.

This chain connects TRBV3-1 (or the pseudogene TRBV3-2) to TRBJ1-2; 7 nucleotides line up with TRBD1. CDR1 LGHDT and CDR2 YNNKEL come from the germline V gene (reference sequence). V shed 2 bases and J 4 bases; nucleotides not matched to a gene: 13. The CDR3 loop spans 17 amino acids. The CDR3 sequence: CASSQRIARGSFYGYTF. CDR3 DNA: TGTGCCAGCAGCCAAAGGATCGCCAGGGGGTCATTCTATGGCTACACCTTC.

J is TRBJ1-5 and V is TRBV10-3; D remains unclear. The CDR3 totals 13 residues. V dropped 8 bases and J dropped 1 base, with 9 bases sitting between them. Germline V lookup: CDR1 ENHRY, CDR2 SYGVKD. In nucleotides, the CDR3 is TGTGCCATCCGGCCTGGGAGCAATCAGCCCCAGCATTTT. This gives the protein CAIRPGSNQPQHF.

The rearrangement links TRBV7-9 to TRBJ2-5, with D possibly being TRBD1 (5 bases). Looked up from germline, CDR1 is SEHNR and CDR2 is FQNEAQ (reference sequence). The CDR3 spans 14 residues. The germline V and J ends were trimmed by 2 bases and 5 bases, with 12 bases remaining between them. The CDR3 reads CASSLLGAGETQYF. In nucleotides, the CDR3 is TGTGCCAGCAGCTTATTAGGGGCTGGGGAGACCCAGTACTTC. Together with reference TRBV7-9 and TRBJ2-5, the CDR3 gives the full variable domain: DTGVSQNPRHKITKRGQNVTFRCDPISEHNRLYWYRQTLGQGPEFLTYFQNEAQLEKSRLLSDRFSAERPKGSFSTLEIQRTEQGDSAMYLCASSLLGAGETQYFGPGTRLLVL.

This chain connects TRBV27 to TRBJ1-4; perhaps TRBD1 as D (5 bases). The germline CDR1 and CDR2 sequences are MNHEY and SMNVEV (reference sequence). V lost 10 bases, J lost 10 bases, and 16 bases lay in between. The CDR3 totals 12 residues. Written as DNA, the CDR3 is TGTGCCATTCAGAATCGGCAGGGAAAACTGTTTTTT. This codes for CAIQNRQGKLFF.

V usage is TRBV2 and J usage is TRBJ2-5; 10 bases are shared with TRBD2. The germline gives CDR1 SNHLY, CDR2 FYNNEI. V gave up 3 bases and J gave up 4 bases; unmatched junction bases: 5. The CDR3 runs 15 residues. Written as DNA, the CDR3 is TGTGCCAGCAGTGATGAGCGGGGGGGCCTAGAGACCCAGTACTTC. Its protein product is CASSDERGGLETQYF.

This chain uses TRBV29-1 with TRBJ2-1; D possibly corresponds to TRBD2 (7 bases). CDR3 length: 12 residues. Deletions cut 4 bases from V and 8 bases from J, with 12 bases between. Germline V gene lookup returns CDR1 SQVTM and CDR2 ANQGSEA. The CDR3 region has the DNA TGCAGCGTTGTCGGGGGGCGAGATGAGCAGTTCTTC. Encoded protein: CSVVGGRDEQFF.

The chain joins TRBV6-5 to TRBJ1-4; no clear D gene. Trimming pared 6 bases from V and 3 bases from J, leaving 14 bases between. There are 15 residues in the CDR3. The V gene's germline CDR1 is MNHEY and CDR2 SVGAGI. The CDR3 loop reads CASRLDSRANEKLFF. Written as DNA, the CDR3 is TGTGCCAGCAGGCTTGATAGCCGGGCTAATGAAAAACTGTTTTTT.

Only a few counts were recorded for this clone. The V gene is TRBV5-4, the J gene TRBJ1-2; 10 nucleotides agree with TRBD1. The CDR3 extends over 15 amino acids. CDR1 and CDR2 from the germline V gene are SGHNT and YYREEE (reference sequence). The ends lost 4 bases at V and 6 bases at J; junction bases unmatched: 9. CDR3 sequence: CASSRSAGTGDGYTF. Here the CDR3 DNA reads TGTGCCAGCAGCCGATCCGCCGGGACAGGGGATGGCTACACCTTC.

The chain combines TRBV6-1 with TRBJ1-4; 7 bases line up with TRBD1. The germline V gene has CDR1 MNHNS and CDR2 SASEGT. The CDR3 extends over 17 amino acids. V was clipped by 4 bases and J by 3 bases; unmatched bases: 11. In DNA, the CDR3 is TGTGCCAGCAGTGCTAGTCCGGGACAGCGCGCTAATGAAAAACTGTTTTTT. It encodes CASSASPGQRANEKLFF.